This passage covers 12 T cell receptor beta chains from one sample sequenced in a study of T cells expressing NK-cell markers (dated by TCRdb to 2018 to 2021). Receptor libraries were prepared by 5' RACE. Sequencing used an Illumina HiSeq 2000. TCRdb reprocessed the reads; each CDR3 protein sequence makes one entry, and DNA is unavailable. The sample's records list about 440,000 distinct CDR3 sequences. Roughly 7.2% of the sample belongs to the ten largest clones. The sample taken for sequencing was blood T cells: a sorted CD56 or NKG2C T cell subset, CD4+ or CD8+ T cells, or bulk PBMC T cells (not recorded which). The receptors were gathered from a woman between 18 and 70 years old in good health.

The chain combines TRBV7-9 with TRBJ1-2. This CDR3 spans 15 amino acids. Germline CDR1 SEHNR, CDR2 FQNEAQ (reference sequence). The CDR3 protein is CASSLDVLARTGYTF.

The V gene is TRBV6-5, the J gene TRBJ2-7; the TCRdb call, TRBD1, lacks DNA for checking. Germline lookup yields CDR1 MNHEY and CDR2 SVGAGI. CDR3 length equals 14 residues. CDR3 residues: CASSYQGPGYEQYF.

The rearrangement joins TRBV24-1 to TRBJ2-1; with no DNA, the TCRdb D assignment of TRBD1 cannot be verified. The CDR3 length is 15 residues. The germline V gene has CDR1 KGHDR and CDR2 SFDVKD. This CDR3 is CATSAAGTGRNEQFF.

The CDR3 sequence: CASSALRTGVNTEAFF. The rearrangement links TRBV7-8 to TRBJ1-1. Germline values: CDR1 SGHVS, CDR2 FQNEAQ. The CDR3 sequence is 16 residues long.

This chain joins TRBV18 and TRBJ2-3. Germline V CDR1 and CDR2: KGHSH, LQKENI. The CDR3 is 13 residues long. The chain's CDR3 is CASSTTRTDTQYF.

The chain links TRBV4-3 to TRBJ2-1. There are 14 residues in the CDR3. CDR1 and CDR2 (germline): LGHNA, YSLEER. The CDR3 loop reads CASSQELRKDEQFF.

V and J are TRBV10-3 and TRBJ2-3; TCRdb selects TRBD1, and the lack of DNA leaves this call unchecked. Looked up from germline, CDR1 is ENHRY and CDR2 is SYGVKD. This CDR3 has 15 amino acids. The chain's CDR3 is CAISDPGVPLDTQYF.

The chain has TRBV20-1 and TRBJ1-3; TCRdb designates TRBD1, a call that cannot be tested without DNA. The CDR3 sequence is 14 residues long. Germline V lookup: CDR1 DFQATT, CDR2 SNEGSKA (reference sequence). CDR3 region: CSARTGEGGNTIYF.

This chain connects TRBV20-1 to TRBJ2-1; absent DNA, TCRdb's TRBD2 call cannot be checked. The V gene's germline CDR1 is DFQATT and CDR2 SNEGSKA (reference sequence). This CDR3 spans 15 amino acids. CDR3 sequence: CSASIRRASYNEQFF.

The chain links TRBV5-1 to TRBJ1-3. Germline CDR1 reads SGHRS; CDR2 reads YFSETQ. CDR3 size: 14 residues. CDR3 sequence: CASSLGGTGNTIYF.

The chain joins TRBV7-2 to TRBJ2-3; lacking DNA, the TRBD2 call made by TCRdb goes unchecked. CDR1 is SGHTA, CDR2 FQGNSA, per germline. The CDR3 is 16 residues long. This chain's CDR3 is CASSYPSGRGGDTQYF.

This chain connects TRBV18 to TRBJ1-2; lacking DNA, the TRBD1 call made by TCRdb goes unchecked. Germline CDR1 KGHSH, CDR2 LQKENI. The CDR3 has 14 residues. The CDR3 loop is CASSGQGSIYGYTF.